The present TCR beta chain was sequenced within a study of cytomegalovirus exposure and HLA in healthy donors (dated by TCRdb to 2016 to 2017). At the level of the whole study: An earlier analysis of approximately 550 of the donors reported 250 to 300 Gb of sequence data and 117 million unique TCR beta sequences from 150 million to 200 million T cells. An early release that covered some 640 HLA-typed donors contained approximately 300 gigabases of sequencing data and 70 million to 100 million unique TCR sequences. Among the approximately 400 genotyped donors, about 83% belonged to the genetic ancestry cluster associated with self-reported Caucasian donors. The study was designed to test whether signatures of past pathogen exposure could be identified by cataloging public T cell receptors. The study profiled the T cell repertoires of approximately 700 subjects by immunosequencing and related them to cytomegalovirus serostatus. Along with the 666-subject first cohort, a separate validation cohort of around 110 different subjects was used. To predict cytomegalovirus infection status, the study brought together high-throughput TCR immunosequencing, statistical association of individual TCRs with disease status, and machine learning. A later analysis re-analyzed previously published TCR beta repertoires from 600 to 850 donors and added high-resolution HLA genotyping to study TCR occurrence patterns. Rather than using new phenotypic data, the later analysis identified candidate immune exposures from TCR beta sequences and from how often those sequences occurred across donors. An earlier analysis of 587 of the donors used high-throughput TCR beta sequencing to judge whether each TCR beta V gene segment behaved as functional or pseudogenic. Donor age, sex, ethnicity and CMV serostatus were collected together with the repertoire data. In a later genetic analysis, genome-wide SNP genotypes for about 65% of the roughly 700 donors were used, and that subset was treated as a discovery cohort. Every repertoire in the discovery cohort had been generated on one and the same sequencing platform. HLA typing covered class I and class II loci at four-digit resolution. Typing coverage varied by locus: 629-630 donors for A, B, C, DRB1 and DQB1; about 520 for DQA1; more than 600 for DPA1; some 470 for DPB1. About 5 DR-DQ haplotypes were handled as single units for association and clustering, since linkage in the cohort was strong. Among around 400 genotyped donors of the cohort, an average of around 240,000 unique TCR beta nucleotide sequences was sequenced per donor, of which roughly 18% were non-productive. General findings and caveats noted by the study authors: According to a later analysis, most CMV-associated TCR beta chains appeared to be HLA-restricted, and the HLA associations seemed to be driven largely by CMV exposure. An association between a missense DCLRE1C variant and V-gene and J-gene trimming of TCR beta chains was found in a later genetic analysis and replicated in an independent cohort. In an earlier analysis of 450 to 750 of the donors, most TCR beta V segments appeared in productive rearrangements about 87% or about 30% of the time, broadly matching IMGT annotations. When HLA alleles, especially DR and DQ, strongly co-occurred, attributing TCR associations to individual alleles was difficult. The study listed 164 TCR beta chains as associated with cytomegalovirus. The earlier analysis of approximately 540 of the donors excluded fewer than 20 rarely observed V segments, including chromosome 9 orphons, because counts were too low. Several of the top co-occurrence clusters appeared to be linked to parvovirus B19, influenza, CMV and Epstein-Barr virus, according to a later analysis. Some IMGT-functional V segments, including TRBV6-2 and TRBV6-3, could not be distinguished by the 87-base-pair reads and were therefore excluded. CMV serostatus was the only immune exposure information available for the cohort. In this cohort, only TCR beta chains were sequenced, and detectable features were limited by the absence of alpha or paired-chain data. At a false discovery rate of 0.05, a later analysis linked under 20,000 TCR beta sequences to specific HLA alleles. Presence/absence analyses assumed roughly uniform sequencing depth across donors, an assumption that may not hold. Correlated functional status among segregating V segments might reflect linkage disequilibrium, but an unknown experimental factor could not be ruled out. A few of the identified cytomegalovirus-associated TCR beta chains were confirmed in vitro to be specific for cytomegalovirus antigens. It was suggested by the authors that the approach could potentially be generalized to other disease states and immunological phenotypes. In both the original and validation cohorts, the classifier was reported to diagnose cytomegalovirus status with high specificity and sensitivity. Compared with equally common non-associated chains, HLA-associated TCR beta chains in a later analysis were more clonally expanded and had lower generation probabilities. A later analysis found that TCR association rates varied across HLA loci, with DRB1 alleles showing the most associated TCRs and HLA-C alleles the fewest. Because HLA typing was missing for some donors at each locus, association tests included only the typed subset. Across donors, most TCR sequences were observed very rarely, whereas some public TCRs were present in many individuals. A later genetic analysis reported fewer N-insertions in productive TCRs among donors in an Asian-associated ancestry cluster than the roughly 700-donor mean. A further reported finding was that TCR beta sequences accurately predicted the HLA-A and HLA-B alleles for most subjects in the first cohort. The sequencing pipeline was judged likely to have produced a cluster of highly shared sequence variants as a technical artifact.

In the case of this clone: It has no known antigen specificity. No base quality values were provided; no much bigger clone lies one nucleotide off.

Receptor amplification or capture employed the immunoSEQ multiplex PCR assay. For the multiplex PCR, a mixture combining 60 forward primers for TCR Vbeta segments and 13 reverse primers for TCR Jbeta segments was used. Amplification of the CDR3 region of rearranged TCR beta genes was performed with a multiplex PCR assay on genomic DNA. Amplified TCR beta libraries were sequenced as 87-base-pair reads on the Illumina HiSeq System. Under the source paper's analysis protocol: Across the 670 or so repertoires, a later analysis counted 75 million to 90 million unique TCR beta chains, around 10 million of which were shared by at least two donors. To remove PCR and sequencing errors, raw reads were error-corrected and collapsed into unique sequences using a nearest-neighbor algorithm that merged closely related sequences. CDR3 sequences were aligned to IMGT reference sequences to assign V, D and J gene segments. For a sequence to be retained, a match of at least six nucleotides was required to both a V gene segment and a J gene segment. A rearrangement was called productive if the CDR3 had no stop codons and remained in frame with V and J, and every other rearrangement was called non-productive. CDR3 was defined according to IMGT convention as the region running from the second conserved V-encoded cysteine to the conserved J-encoded phenylalanine. The earlier analysis of some 540 of the donors excluded any sequence lacking an unambiguous match to a single V gene segment. An earlier analysis of just under 600 of the donors called V segments functional above 56.7% productive rearrangements and segregating when the between-donor standard deviation exceeded 5%. A statistical classification framework was built to diagnose cytomegalovirus status from the catalog of TCR beta chain sequences. In a later analysis, V and J genes were assigned by comparing TCR nucleotide sequences against IMGT/GENE-DB human TR gene sequences. Using the TCRdist pipeline, a later analysis assigned CDR3 sequences along with most-parsimonious VDJ recombination scenarios. In a later analysis, each TCR beta chain was defined by its CDR3 amino acid sequence together with its V-gene family, and reads without a unique V-gene family were excluded. A later analysis removed several hundred highly shared, low-generation-probability nucleotide sequences to deal with suspected cross-contamination and a sequencing artifact. In a later analysis, a clonal expansion index for each public chain was calculated from normalized within-repertoire ranks of inferred template counts. In a later analysis, generation probabilities were computed using a VDJ recombination model fitted to out-of-frame rearrangements, and the results were checked against IGoR. A later analysis scored TCR-TCR, TCR-HLA and TCR-CMV co-occurrence with hypergeometric tests, applying a repertoire-size bias correction to TCR pairs. A later analysis estimated false discovery rates by permuting HLA or CMV assignments 20 times. A later analysis grouped co-occurring TCRs with DBSCAN, adding TCRdist sequence similarity when clustering within HLA-allele-positive subsets. For co-occurrence clustering, repertoires with fewer than 30,000 or more than 120,000 public chains were excluded, along with several repertoires with anomalous nucleotide sharing. TCRdb limited this immuneACCESS table to in-frame rearrangements with V and J called. A share of clones is missing; checked studies link under half to unresolved V genes, and the rest is unexplained. The DNA gave D and trimming, while V, J and clone size come from that table. This sample gives 150,000 to 200,000 clones in total; roughly 80% of them show up just once. The ten top clones hold less than 9.5% of the sample.

The cohort consisted of some 670 healthy bone marrow donors. At the time of sampling, every cohort member was nominally healthy, though immune exposures that went unrecorded were likely present. The donor was CMV seropositive and belonged to the group of about 290 seropositive cohort members. Each donor provided a peripheral blood sample, and peripheral blood mononuclear cells were used for TCR beta sequencing. The Qiagen DNeasy Blood Extraction Kit was used to extract genomic DNA from the blood cell samples. Taken from cysteine to phenylalanine, the CDR3 has 15 residues. Just CDR3 DNA is preserved here, 45 bases in frame from base 1. The germline V gene (reference sequence) yields MNHEY for CDR1 and SMNVEV for CDR2.

The sequence was collected from a woman in her thirties or forties in good health and CMV-seropositive. This chain joins TRBV27 to TRBJ2-5, with the D gene too uncertain to name. The end of the DNA is better explained by TRBJ2-7, so the J call may be wrong. The specimen was PBMCs. The bases are TGTGCCAGCAGTTTCTCCCCGCGGCTAGTTAACGAGCAGTACTTC. The resulting protein is CASSFSPRLVNEQYF.